Listed below are T cell receptor beta chains from one sample, sequenced in a study of T cells expressing NK-cell markers. Reanalyzing the 5' RACE reads, TCRdb keeps one entry per CDR3 protein, without DNA. In total, the table holds about 260,000 distinct CDR3 sequences. Specimen: blood T cells: a sorted CD56 or NKG2C T cell subset, CD4+ or CD8+ T cells, or bulk PBMC T cells (not recorded which). These receptors were obtained from a man younger than 35 in good health. Each CDR3 is given with its conserved first and last residue.

v_call: TRBV3-1; j_call: TRBJ2-7; cdr3_aa: CASSPGTGGSEQYF
v_call: TRBV19; j_call: TRBJ2-2; cdr3_aa: CASSKVRGTLHSGELFF
v_call: TRBV11-2; j_call: TRBJ2-1; cdr3_aa: CASSAYSGRDNEQFF
v_call: TRBV5-6; j_call: TRBJ2-1; cdr3_aa: CASSLARGLAVTNEQFF
v_call: TRBV5-1; j_call: TRBJ1-2; cdr3_aa: CASSLLGPSTGVYGYTF
v_call: TRBV3-1; j_call: TRBJ1-3; cdr3_aa: CASSPRIPGPSGNTIYF
v_call: TRBV4-2; j_call: TRBJ2-2; cdr3_aa: CASSQGRGLQNTGELFF
v_call: TRBV27; j_call: TRBJ2-3; cdr3_aa: CASSFGRLTGGTDTQYF
v_call: TRBV5-1; j_call: TRBJ2-3; cdr3_aa: CASSLIGANTDTQYF
v_call: TRBV2; j_call: TRBJ1-2; cdr3_aa: CASSEVFGYTF
v_call: TRBV4-3; j_call: TRBJ2-3; cdr3_aa: CASSQVGGPGDTQYF
v_call: TRBV20-1; j_call: TRBJ2-1; cdr3_aa: CSAPGQSRRLPMEQFF
v_call: TRBV25-1; j_call: TRBJ2-4; cdr3_aa: CASNGGGKNIQYF
v_call: TRBV29-1; j_call: TRBJ2-5; cdr3_aa: CSVEIQKQETQYF
v_call: TRBV20-1; j_call: TRBJ1-5; cdr3_aa: CSAITRQGLGVSNQPQHF
v_call: TRBV7-9; j_call: TRBJ2-7; cdr3_aa: CASSLWEASYEQYF
v_call: TRBV6-6; j_call: TRBJ2-1; cdr3_aa: CASNPSGLNEQFF
v_call: TRBV12-3/TRBV12-4; j_call: TRBJ2-1; cdr3_aa: CASSPRTSIWNEQFF
v_call: TRBV29-1; j_call: TRBJ1-5; cdr3_aa: CSVAPSPGGQPQHF
v_call: TRBV6-1; j_call: TRBJ2-1; cdr3_aa: CASSNLGLSEQFF
v_call: TRBV20-1; j_call: TRBJ2-7; cdr3_aa: CSARDPSIMPYEQYF
v_call: TRBV7-2; j_call: TRBJ2-5; cdr3_aa: CASTLTRTGKETQYF
v_call: TRBV29-1; j_call: TRBJ2-1; cdr3_aa: CSVWGADGSYNEQFF
v_call: TRBV12-3/TRBV12-4; j_call: TRBJ2-1; cdr3_aa: CASSLNHGSGSWNEQFF
v_call: TRBV29-1; j_call: TRBJ2-7; cdr3_aa: CSVASGRSNEQYF
v_call: TRBV12-3/TRBV12-4; j_call: TRBJ2-7; cdr3_aa: CASSPTGIYEQYF
v_call: TRBV10-3; j_call: TRBJ2-2; cdr3_aa: CAIAGTSAPGELFF
v_call: TRBV4-2; j_call: TRBJ2-3; cdr3_aa: CASSQEPAGKGPDTQYF
v_call: TRBV24-1; j_call: TRBJ1-2; cdr3_aa: CATSDPGAGGYTF
v_call: TRBV29-1; j_call: TRBJ2-1; cdr3_aa: CSGGTGRGLAGKEQFF
v_call: TRBV12-3/TRBV12-4; j_call: TRBJ2-3; cdr3_aa: CASSLSARGDTQYF
v_call: TRBV12-3/TRBV12-4; j_call: TRBJ2-1; cdr3_aa: CASSLGGRADRFF
v_call: TRBV12-3/TRBV12-4; j_call: TRBJ2-5; cdr3_aa: CASGARVGETQYF
v_call: TRBV6-6; j_call: TRBJ1-2; cdr3_aa: CASSLDTTAGYTF
v_call: TRBV12-3/TRBV12-4; j_call: TRBJ2-3; cdr3_aa: CASSSSGRASSGYTDTQYF
v_call: TRBV5-5; j_call: TRBJ2-1; cdr3_aa: CASSLDFSSYNEQFF
v_call: TRBV5-5; j_call: TRBJ2-7; cdr3_aa: CASSLVVSPYEQYF
v_call: TRBV2; j_call: TRBJ2-3; cdr3_aa: CASSARVAKAQYF
v_call: TRBV20-1; j_call: TRBJ2-3; cdr3_aa: CSASMTPSADTQYF
v_call: TRBV10-3; j_call: TRBJ1-5; cdr3_aa: CAIKGQGGNQPQHF
v_call: TRBV11-2; j_call: TRBJ2-1; cdr3_aa: CASSSTGVNNEQFF
v_call: TRBV5-1; j_call: TRBJ2-1; cdr3_aa: CASSLAISGNSYNEQFF
v_call: TRBV5-1; j_call: TRBJ2-5; cdr3_aa: CASSKDGQETQYF
v_call: TRBV9; j_call: TRBJ2-2; cdr3_aa: CASSISGRGANTGELFF
v_call: TRBV5-5; j_call: TRBJ2-3; cdr3_aa: CASSSGDWILDTQYF
v_call: TRBV5-1; j_call: TRBJ2-1; cdr3_aa: CASSLVRNEQFF
v_call: TRBV7-2; j_call: TRBJ1-5; cdr3_aa: CASSLGDRVNQPQHF
v_call: TRBV12-3/TRBV12-4; j_call: TRBJ1-5; cdr3_aa: CASSLGGIGSQHF
v_call: TRBV19; j_call: TRBJ2-1; cdr3_aa: CASSTSKQVYRTSGRRNEQFF
v_call: TRBV12-3/TRBV12-4; j_call: TRBJ2-1; cdr3_aa: CASSFLVRGLAGATTYNEQFF
v_call: TRBV15; j_call: TRBJ1-3; cdr3_aa: CATSRVGSPGNTIYF
v_call: TRBV5-1; j_call: TRBJ2-5; cdr3_aa: CASQAKVAAQETQYF
v_call: TRBV6-4; j_call: TRBJ1-1; cdr3_aa: CASSEGRAGNTEAFF
v_call: TRBV5-1; j_call: TRBJ1-1; cdr3_aa: CASSFAGVAGTEAFF